A selection of T cell receptor beta chains follows, all from one sample in a study of post-analysis software for immune sequencing data. TCRdb called the PCR reads again in MiXCR, with one record for every CDR3 protein. This sample has hundreds of thousands of distinct CDR3 sequences, with roughly 40% found just once. The sample comprised blood. The receptors come from a girl aged 10 to 17 with multiple sclerosis. Each CDR3 is given with its conserved first and last residue. D genes are given only for firm matches.

>15|TRBJ2-3|-|TRBV4-1
CASSLLDGNTDTQYF
>14|TRBJ2-7|-|TRBV20-1
CSARPRAGSYEQYF
>13|TRBJ2-4|-|TRBV5-1
CASSLPLGGEQYF
>13|TRBJ1-4|-|TRBV14
CASSQDLREKLFF
>12|TRBJ2-4|TRBD1|TRBV28
CASRGQGNIQYF
>12|TRBJ2-3|-|TRBV7-6
CASSQGADTQYF
>12|TRBJ2-3|-|TRBV12-3/TRBV12-4
CASSILTDTQYF
>14|TRBJ1-2|-|TRBV12-3/TRBV12-4
CASSPGRTLGGYTF
>14|TRBJ1-2|TRBD1|TRBV5-1
CASSLDPWTGGYTF
>16|TRBJ1-2|TRBD1|TRBV12-3/TRBV12-4
CASSTRDRPLNYGYTF
>16|TRBJ1-4|-|TRBV7-6
CASSHTGPLSNEKLFF
>13|-|-|TRBV12-3/TRBV12-4
CASSRQEIYEQYF
>16|-|TRBD1|TRBV7-9
CASSLNRDRGEETQYF
>15|-|-|TRBV20-1
CSARRGTLGSYEQYF
>15|TRBJ2-1|-|TRBV5-4
CASSLTVSSYDEQFF
>13|TRBJ2-1|-|TRBV29-1
CSVEDQHPNEQFF
>15|TRBJ1-2|TRBD1|TRBV10-3
CAINPTGGNNYGYTF
>10|-|-|TRBV20-1
CSAYRETQYF
>14|TRBJ1-2|TRBD1|TRBV29-1
CSVHAATGNYGYTF
>18|TRBJ2-6|TRBD1|TRBV5-5
CASSSIPGQPSGADVLTF
>16|TRBJ2-3|-|TRBV4-1
CASSQSGLTGTDTQYF
>15|TRBJ2-1|TRBD2|TRBV27
CASSSVAGGSNEQFF